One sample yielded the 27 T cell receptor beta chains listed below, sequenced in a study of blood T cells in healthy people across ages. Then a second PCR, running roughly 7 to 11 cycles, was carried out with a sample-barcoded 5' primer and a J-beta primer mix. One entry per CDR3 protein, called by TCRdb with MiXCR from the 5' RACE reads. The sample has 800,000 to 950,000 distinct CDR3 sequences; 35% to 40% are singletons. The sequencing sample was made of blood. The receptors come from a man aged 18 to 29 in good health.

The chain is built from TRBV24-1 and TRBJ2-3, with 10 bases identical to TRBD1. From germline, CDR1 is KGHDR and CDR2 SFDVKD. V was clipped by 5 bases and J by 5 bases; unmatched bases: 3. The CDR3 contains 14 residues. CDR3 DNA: TGTGCCACCAGTGGACAGGGGGCAGGAGATACGCAGTATTTT. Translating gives CATSGQGAGDTQYF.

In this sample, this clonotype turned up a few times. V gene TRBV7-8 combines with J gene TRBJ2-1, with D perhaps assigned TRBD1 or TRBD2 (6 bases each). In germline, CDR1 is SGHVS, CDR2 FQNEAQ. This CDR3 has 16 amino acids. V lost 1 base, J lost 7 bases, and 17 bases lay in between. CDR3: CASSLGLGGSGNEQFF. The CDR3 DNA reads TGTGCCAGCAGCTTAGGGTTGGGGGGCTCAGGGAATGAGCAGTTCTTC. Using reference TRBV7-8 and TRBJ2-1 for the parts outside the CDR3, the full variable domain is GAGVSQSPRYKVAKRGQDVALRCDPISGHVSLFWYQQALGQGPEFLTYFQNEAQLDKSGLPSDRFFAERPEGSVSTLKIQRTQQEDSAVYLCASSLGLGGSGNEQFFGPGTRLTVL.

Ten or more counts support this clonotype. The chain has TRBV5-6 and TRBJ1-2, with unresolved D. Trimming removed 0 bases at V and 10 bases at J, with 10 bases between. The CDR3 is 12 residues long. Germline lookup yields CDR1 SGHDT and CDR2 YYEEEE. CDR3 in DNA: TGTGCCAGCAGCTTGGGCGTGGCGTACTACACCTTC. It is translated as CASSLGVAYYTF.

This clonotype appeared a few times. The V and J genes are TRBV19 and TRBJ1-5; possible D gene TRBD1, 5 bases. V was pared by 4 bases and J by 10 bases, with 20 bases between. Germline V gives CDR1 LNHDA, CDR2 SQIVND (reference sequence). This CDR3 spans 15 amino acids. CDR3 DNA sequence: TGTGCCAGTAGTACCCCAGGGACTCCGATCAGCCCCCAGCATTTT. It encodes CASSTPGTPISPQHF.

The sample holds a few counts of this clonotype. Written as DNA, the CDR3 is TGTGCCAGCAGTGAAAGGGCTAGCGGGGGTCCGGATACGCAGTATTTT. Its protein product is CASSERASGGPDTQYF. The chain links TRBV2 to TRBJ2-3, with 10 bases fitting TRBD2. The CDR3 has 16 residues. J was trimmed by 6 bases and V by 2 bases; bases with no gene match: 8. Germline V gives CDR1 SNHLY, CDR2 FYNNEI.

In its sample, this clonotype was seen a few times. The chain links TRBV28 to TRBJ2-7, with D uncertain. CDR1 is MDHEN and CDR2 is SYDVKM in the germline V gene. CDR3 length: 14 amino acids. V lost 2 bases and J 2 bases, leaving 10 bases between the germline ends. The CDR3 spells CASSLEGPPYEQYF. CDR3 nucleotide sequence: TGTGCCAGCAGTTTAGAAGGGCCCCCCTACGAGCAGTACTTC.

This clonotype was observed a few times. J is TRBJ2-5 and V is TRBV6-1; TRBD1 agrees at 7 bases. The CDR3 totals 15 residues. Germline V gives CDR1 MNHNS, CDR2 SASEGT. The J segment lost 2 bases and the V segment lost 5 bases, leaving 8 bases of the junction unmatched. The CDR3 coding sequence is TGTGCCAGCAGTCATTCGGGACAGCTACAAGAGACCCAGTACTTC. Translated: CASSHSGQLQETQYF.

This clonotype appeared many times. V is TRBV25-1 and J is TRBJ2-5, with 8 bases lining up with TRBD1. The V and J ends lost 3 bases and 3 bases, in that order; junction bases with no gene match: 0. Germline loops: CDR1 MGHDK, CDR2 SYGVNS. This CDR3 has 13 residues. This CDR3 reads CASSETGEETQYF. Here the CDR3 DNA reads TGTGCCAGCAGTGAGACAGGGGAAGAGACCCAGTACTTC.

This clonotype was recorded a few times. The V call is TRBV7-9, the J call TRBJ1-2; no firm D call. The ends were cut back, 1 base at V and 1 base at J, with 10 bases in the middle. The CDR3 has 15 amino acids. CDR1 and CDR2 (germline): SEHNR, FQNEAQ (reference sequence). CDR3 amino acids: CASSLGTALNYGYTF. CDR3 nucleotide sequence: TGTGCCAGCAGCTTAGGAACAGCCCTTAACTATGGCTACACCTTC.

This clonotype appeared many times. The CDR3 protein is CASSPDTFTYEQYF. The CDR3 DNA reads TGTGCCAGCAGCCCCGACACGTTCACCTACGAGCAGTACTTC. V gene TRBV7-9 combines with J gene TRBJ2-7; D uncertain. V was clipped by 5 bases and J by 2 bases, with 13 bases between them. The CDR3 consists of 14 residues. Germline lookup yields CDR1 SEHNR and CDR2 FQNEAQ (reference sequence).

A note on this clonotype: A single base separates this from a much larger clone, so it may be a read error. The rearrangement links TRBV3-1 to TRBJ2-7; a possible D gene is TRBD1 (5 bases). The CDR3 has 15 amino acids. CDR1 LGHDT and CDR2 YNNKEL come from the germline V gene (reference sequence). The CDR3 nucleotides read TGTGCCGGCAGCCAAATCACAGGAGCCGCCTACGAGCAGTACTTC. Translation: CAGSQITGAAYEQYF.

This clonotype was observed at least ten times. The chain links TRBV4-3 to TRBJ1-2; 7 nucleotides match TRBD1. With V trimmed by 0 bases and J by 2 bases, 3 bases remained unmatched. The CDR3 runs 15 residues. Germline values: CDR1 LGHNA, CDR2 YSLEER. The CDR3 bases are TGCGCCAGCAGCCAAGAAGGGACAGCCAACTATGGCTACACCTTC. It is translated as CASSQEGTANYGYTF.

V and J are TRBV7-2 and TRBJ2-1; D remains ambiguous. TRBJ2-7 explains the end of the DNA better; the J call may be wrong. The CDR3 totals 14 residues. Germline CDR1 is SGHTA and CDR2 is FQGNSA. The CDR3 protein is CASSLKHSYNEQYF. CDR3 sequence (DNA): TGTGCCAGCAGCTTAAAGCATTCCTACAATGAGCAGTACTTC.

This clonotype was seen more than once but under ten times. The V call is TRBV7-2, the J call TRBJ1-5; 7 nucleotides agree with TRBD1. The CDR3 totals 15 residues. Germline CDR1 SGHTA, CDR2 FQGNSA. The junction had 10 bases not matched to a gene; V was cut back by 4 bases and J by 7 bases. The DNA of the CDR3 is TGTGCCAGCAGCTACAGGGGTGGGGAGGGCCAGCCCCAGCATTTT. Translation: CASSYRGGEGQPQHF.

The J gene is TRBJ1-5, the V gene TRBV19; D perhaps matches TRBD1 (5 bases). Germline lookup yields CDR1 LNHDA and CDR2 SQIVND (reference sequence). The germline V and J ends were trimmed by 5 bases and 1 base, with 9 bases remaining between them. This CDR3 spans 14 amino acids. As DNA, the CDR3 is TGTGCCAGTAGTGGGACCTGGAGCAATCAGCCCCAGCATTTT. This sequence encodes CASSGTWSNQPQHF.

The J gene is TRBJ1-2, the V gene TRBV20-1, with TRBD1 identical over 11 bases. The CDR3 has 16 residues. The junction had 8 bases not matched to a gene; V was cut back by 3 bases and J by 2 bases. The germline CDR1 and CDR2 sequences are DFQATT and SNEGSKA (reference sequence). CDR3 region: CSARLLDRGPNYGYTF. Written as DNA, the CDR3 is TGCAGTGCTAGGCTCCTGGACAGGGGGCCAAACTATGGCTACACCTTC.

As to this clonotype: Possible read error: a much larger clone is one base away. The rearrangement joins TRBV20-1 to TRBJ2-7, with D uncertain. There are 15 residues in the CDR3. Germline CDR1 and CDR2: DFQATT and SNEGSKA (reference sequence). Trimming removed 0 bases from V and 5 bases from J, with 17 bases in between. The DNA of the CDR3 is TGCAGTGCTAGAGAGTCCCGATCCCTTTACGACGAGCAGTACTTC. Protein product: CSARESRSLYDEQYF.

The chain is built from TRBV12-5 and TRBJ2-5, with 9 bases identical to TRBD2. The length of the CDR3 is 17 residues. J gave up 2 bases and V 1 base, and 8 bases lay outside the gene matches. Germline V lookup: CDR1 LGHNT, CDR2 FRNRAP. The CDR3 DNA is TGTGCTAGTGGTTTGGAAAAGAGCGGGGGGTATCAAGAGACCCAGTACTTC. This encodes CASGLEKSGGYQETQYF.

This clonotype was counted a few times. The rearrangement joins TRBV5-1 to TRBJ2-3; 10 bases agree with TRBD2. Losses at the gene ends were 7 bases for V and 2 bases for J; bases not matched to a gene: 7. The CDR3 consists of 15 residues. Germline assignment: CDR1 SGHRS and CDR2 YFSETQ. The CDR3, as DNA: TGCGCCAGCTCTAGCGGGGGTGGCTTCACAGATACGCAGTATTTT. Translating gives CASSSGGGFTDTQYF.

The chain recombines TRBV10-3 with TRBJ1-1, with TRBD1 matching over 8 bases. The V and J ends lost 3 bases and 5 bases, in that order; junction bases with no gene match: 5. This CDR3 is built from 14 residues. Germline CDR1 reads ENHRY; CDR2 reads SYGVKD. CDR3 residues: CAISDDRGGTEAFF. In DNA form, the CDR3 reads TGTGCCATCAGTGACGACAGGGGAGGGACTGAAGCTTTCTTT.

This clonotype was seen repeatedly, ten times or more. The CDR3: CASSHLHSGTGGNEQFF. CDR3 nucleotides: TGCGCCAGCAGCCACCTCCACTCCGGGACAGGGGGCAATGAGCAGTTCTTC. This rearrangement joins TRBV5-1 to TRBJ2-1, with 11 bases lining up with TRBD1. Germline V lookup: CDR1 SGHRS, CDR2 YFSETQ. V shed 4 bases, J shed 6 bases, and the junction held 12 bases outside the gene matches. This CDR3 comprises 17 residues.

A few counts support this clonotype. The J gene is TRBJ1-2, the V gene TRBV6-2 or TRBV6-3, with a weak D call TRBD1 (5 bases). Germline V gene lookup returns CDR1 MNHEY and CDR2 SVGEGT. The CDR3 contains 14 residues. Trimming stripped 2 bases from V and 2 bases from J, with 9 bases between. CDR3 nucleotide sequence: TGTGCCAGCAGTTACATCCGGGACAACTATGGCTACACCTTC. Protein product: CASSYIRDNYGYTF.

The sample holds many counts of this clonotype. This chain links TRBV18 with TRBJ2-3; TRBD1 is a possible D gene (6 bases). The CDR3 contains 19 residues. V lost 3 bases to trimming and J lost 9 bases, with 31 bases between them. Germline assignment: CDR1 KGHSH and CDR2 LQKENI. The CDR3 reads CASSPRLFDLQETGSTQYF. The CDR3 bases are TGTGCCAGCTCACCGAGGTTATTTGATCTACAAGAAACAGGGAGCACGCAGTATTTT.

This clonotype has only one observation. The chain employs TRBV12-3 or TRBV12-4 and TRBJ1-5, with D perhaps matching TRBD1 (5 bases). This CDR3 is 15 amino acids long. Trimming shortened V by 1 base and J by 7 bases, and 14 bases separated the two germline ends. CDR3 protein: CASSLGPGPLQPQHF. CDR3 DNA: TGTGCCAGCAGTTTAGGTCCGGGGCCATTGCAGCCCCAGCATTTT.

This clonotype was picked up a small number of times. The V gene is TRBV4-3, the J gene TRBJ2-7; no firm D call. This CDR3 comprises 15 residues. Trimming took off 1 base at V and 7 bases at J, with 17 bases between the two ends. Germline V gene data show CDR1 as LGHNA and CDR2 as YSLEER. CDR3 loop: CASSQGSRSNNEQYF. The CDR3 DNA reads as TGCGCCAGCAGCCAAGGTTCCAGGAGCAACAATGAGCAGTACTTC.

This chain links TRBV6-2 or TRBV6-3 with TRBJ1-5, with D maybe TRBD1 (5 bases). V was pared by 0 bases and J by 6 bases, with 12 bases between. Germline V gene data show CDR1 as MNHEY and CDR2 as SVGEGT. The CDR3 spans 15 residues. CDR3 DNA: TGTGCCAGCAGTTACTCGACGGGGGTTTTTCAGCCCCAGCATTTT. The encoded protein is CASSYSTGVFQPQHF.

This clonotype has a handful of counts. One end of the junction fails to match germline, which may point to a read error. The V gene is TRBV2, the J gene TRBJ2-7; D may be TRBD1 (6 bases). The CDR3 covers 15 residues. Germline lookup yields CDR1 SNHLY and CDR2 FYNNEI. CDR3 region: CAGSDGQGLTYEQYF. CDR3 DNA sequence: TGTGCCGGCAGTGACGGGCAGGGGTTGACCTACGAGCAGTACTTC.